This TCR beta chain emerged from a study of blood T cell repertoires in COVID-19. Background on the study: COVID-19 samples from acute and convalescent phases originated in the United States, Italy and Spain. Sample material is recorded as cDNA or gDNA derived from T cells, B-cell-depleted T cells, or PBMCs.

Produced via immunoSEQ multiplex PCR; TCRdb's table is partial and in-frame only. The table has about 230,000 clones, 88% seen once. This clone has a single count. The CDR3 contains 11 residues. Germline values: CDR1 LGHDT, CDR2 YNNKEL (reference sequence). V was shortened by 1 base and J by 4 bases, with 2 bases between the two germline ends. This chain joins TRBV3-1 (or the pseudogene TRBV3-2) and TRBJ2-7, with unresolved D. The sequence derives from a woman aged 40 to 50 with acute COVID-19. Specimen: PBMCs or T cells enriched from blood (not recorded which). CDR3 bases: TGTGCCAGCAGCCAAGCTTACGAGCAGTACTTC. Protein sequence: CASSQAYEQYF.